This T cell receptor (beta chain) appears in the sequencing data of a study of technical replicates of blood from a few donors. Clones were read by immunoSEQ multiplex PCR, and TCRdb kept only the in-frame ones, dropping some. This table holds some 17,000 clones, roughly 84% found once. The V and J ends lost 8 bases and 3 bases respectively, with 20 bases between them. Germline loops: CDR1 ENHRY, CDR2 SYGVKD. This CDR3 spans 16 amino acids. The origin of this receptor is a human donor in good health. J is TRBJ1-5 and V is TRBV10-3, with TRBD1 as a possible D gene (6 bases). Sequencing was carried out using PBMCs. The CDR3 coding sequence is TGTGCCATCCGAAGCGGGGGGGGCGATTACAATCAGCCCCAGCATTTT. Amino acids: CAIRSGGGDYNQPQHF.